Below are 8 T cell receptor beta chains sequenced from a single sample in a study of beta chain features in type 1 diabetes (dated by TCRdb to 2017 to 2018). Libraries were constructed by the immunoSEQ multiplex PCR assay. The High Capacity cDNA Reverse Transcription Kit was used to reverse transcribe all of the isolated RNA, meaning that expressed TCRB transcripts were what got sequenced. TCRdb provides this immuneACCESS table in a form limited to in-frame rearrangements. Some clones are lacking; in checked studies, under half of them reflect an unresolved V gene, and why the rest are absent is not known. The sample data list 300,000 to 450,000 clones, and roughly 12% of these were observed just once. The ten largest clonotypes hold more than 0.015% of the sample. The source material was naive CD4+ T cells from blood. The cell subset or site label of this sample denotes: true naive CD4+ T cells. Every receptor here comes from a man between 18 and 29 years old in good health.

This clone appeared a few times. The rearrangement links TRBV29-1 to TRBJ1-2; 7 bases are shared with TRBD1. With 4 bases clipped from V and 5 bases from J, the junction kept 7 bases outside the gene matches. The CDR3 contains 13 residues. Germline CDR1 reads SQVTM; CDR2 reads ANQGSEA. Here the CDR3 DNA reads TGCAGCGTTGCCGGACAGGCCCCATATGGCTACACCTTC. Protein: CSVAGQAPYGYTF.

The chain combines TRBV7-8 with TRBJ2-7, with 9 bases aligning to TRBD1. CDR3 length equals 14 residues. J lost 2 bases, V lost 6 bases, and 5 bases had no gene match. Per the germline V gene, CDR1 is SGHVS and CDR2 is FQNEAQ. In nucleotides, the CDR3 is TGTGCCAGCAGTCACGACAGGGGGACCTACGAGCAGTACTTC. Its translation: CASSHDRGTYEQYF.

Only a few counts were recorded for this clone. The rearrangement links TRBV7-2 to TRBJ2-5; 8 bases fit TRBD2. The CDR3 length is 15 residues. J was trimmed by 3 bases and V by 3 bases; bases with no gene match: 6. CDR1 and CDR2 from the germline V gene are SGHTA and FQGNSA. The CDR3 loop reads CASSFVPAGEETQYF. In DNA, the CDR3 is TGTGCCAGCAGCTTCGTACCAGCGGGGGAAGAGACCCAGTACTTC.

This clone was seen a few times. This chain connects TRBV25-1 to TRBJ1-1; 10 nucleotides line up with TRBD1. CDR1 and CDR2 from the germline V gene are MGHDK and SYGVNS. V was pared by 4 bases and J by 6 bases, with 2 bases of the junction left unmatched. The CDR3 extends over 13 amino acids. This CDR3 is CASSGDRGAEAFF. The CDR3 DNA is TGTGCCAGCAGTGGGGACAGGGGAGCTGAAGCTTTCTTT.

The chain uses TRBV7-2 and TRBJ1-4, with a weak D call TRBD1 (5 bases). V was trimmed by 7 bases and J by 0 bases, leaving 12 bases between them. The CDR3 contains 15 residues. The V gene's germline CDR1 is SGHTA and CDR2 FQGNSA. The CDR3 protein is CASTTSGATNEKLFF. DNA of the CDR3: TGTGCCAGCACCACGTCGGGGGCAACTAATGAAAAACTGTTTTTT. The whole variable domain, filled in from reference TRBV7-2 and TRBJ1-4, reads GAGVSQSPSNKVTEKGKDVELRCDPISGHTALYWYRQSLGQGLEFLIYFQGNSAPDKSGLPSDRFSAERTGGSVSTLTIQRTQQEDSAVYLCASTTSGATNEKLFFGSGTQLSVL.

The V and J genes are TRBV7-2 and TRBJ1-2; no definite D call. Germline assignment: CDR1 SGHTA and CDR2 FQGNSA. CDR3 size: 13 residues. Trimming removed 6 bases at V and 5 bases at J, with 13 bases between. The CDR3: CASRMLSEYGYTF. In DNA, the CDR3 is TGTGCCAGCAGGATGCTGTCCGAGTATGGCTACACCTTC.

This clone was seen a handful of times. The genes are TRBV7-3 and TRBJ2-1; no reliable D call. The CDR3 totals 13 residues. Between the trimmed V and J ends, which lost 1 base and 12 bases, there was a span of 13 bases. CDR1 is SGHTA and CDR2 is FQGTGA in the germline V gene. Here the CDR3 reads CASSLSFSNGQFF. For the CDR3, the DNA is TGTGCCAGCAGCTTAAGTTTCTCTAACGGGCAGTTCTTC.

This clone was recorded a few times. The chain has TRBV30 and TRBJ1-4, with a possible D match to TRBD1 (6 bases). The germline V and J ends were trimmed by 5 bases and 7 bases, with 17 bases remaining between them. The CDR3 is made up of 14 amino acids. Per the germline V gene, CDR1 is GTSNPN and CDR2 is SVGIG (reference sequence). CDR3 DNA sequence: TGTGCCTGGGGCACAGGGTTGTCGTCTGAAAAACTGTTTTTT. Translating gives CAWGTGLSSEKLFF.